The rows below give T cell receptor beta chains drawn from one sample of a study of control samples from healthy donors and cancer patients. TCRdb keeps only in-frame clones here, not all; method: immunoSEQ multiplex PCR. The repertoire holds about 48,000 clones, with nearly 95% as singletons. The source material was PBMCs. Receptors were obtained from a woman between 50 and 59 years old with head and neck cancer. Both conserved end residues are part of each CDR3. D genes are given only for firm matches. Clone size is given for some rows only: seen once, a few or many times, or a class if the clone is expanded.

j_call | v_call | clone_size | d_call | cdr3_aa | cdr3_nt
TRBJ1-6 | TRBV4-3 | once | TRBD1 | CASSQDTGQGISPLHF | TGCGCCAGCAGCCAAGATACCGGACAGGGGATTTCACCCCTCCACTTT
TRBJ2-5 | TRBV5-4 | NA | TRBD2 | CASSLDYAGGQETQYF | TGTGCCAGCAGCTTGGATTACGCGGGGGGACAAGAGACCCAGTACTTC
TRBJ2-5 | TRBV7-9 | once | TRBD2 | CASRRGVQETQYF | TGTGCCAGCCGTCGGGGGGTCCAAGAGACCCAGTACTTC
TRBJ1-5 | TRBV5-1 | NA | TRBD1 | CASSPRPGTEVNQPQHF | TGCGCCAGCAGCCCTCGGCCCGGGACAGAGGTCAATCAGCCCCAGCATTTT
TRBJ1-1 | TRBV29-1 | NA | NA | CSVEGTEMNTEAFF | TGCAGCGTTGAAGGGACGGAGATGAACACTGAAGCTTTCTTT
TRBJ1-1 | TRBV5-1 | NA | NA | CASSLEGRAFF | TGCGCCAGCAGCTTGGAGGGGAGGGCTTTCTTT
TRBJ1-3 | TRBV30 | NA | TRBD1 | CAWRRYGQETGAWDTIYF | TGTGCCTGGAGACGGTACGGCCAGGAGACAGGGGCGTGGGACACCATATATTTT
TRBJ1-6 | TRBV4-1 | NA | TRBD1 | CASSQTLRGLLHF | TGCGCCAGCAGCCAGACCCTCAGGGGGCTCCTCCACTTT
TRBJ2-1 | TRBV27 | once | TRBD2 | CASSHLTSGGNNEQFF | TGTGCCAGCAGTCACTTAACTAGCGGGGGTAACAATGAGCAGTTCTTC
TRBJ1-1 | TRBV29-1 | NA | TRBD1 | CSEHRGNTEAFF | TGCAGCGAACACAGGGGTAACACTGAAGCTTTCTTT
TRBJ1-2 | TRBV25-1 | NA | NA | CASRSDSHLGYTF | TGTGCCAGCAGGTCGGACTCCCACCTTGGCTACACCTTC
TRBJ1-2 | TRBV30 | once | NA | CAWSATGESYTF | TGTGCCTGGAGCGCGACAGGCGAGAGCTACACCTTC
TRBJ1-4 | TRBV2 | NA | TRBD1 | CASSVELGTGGTNEKLFF | TGTGCCAGCAGTGTAGAATTAGGGACAGGCGGTACTAATGAAAAACTGTTTTTT
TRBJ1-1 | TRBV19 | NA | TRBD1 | CASSVRGTGNTEAFF | TGTGCCAGTAGCGTCCGAGGGACAGGGAACACTGAAGCTTTCTTT